A selection of T cell receptor beta chains follows, all from one sample in a study of vaccination effects on CD4 cells after COVID-19. What these receptors recognize is not known. Method: immunoSEQ multiplex PCR; TCRdb's copy keeps in-frame clones and lacks some. Of 60,000 to 75,000 clones listed, around 70% are singletons. The sample in question was CD4+ T cells from PBMCs cultured with HIV peptides, obtained before COVID-19 vaccination. Receptors were obtained from a human donor who had a prior SARS-CoV-2 infection. Both conserved end residues are part of each CDR3. A D gene is named only where the DNA matches it firmly. Clone size is shown for a subset of rows, as once, few, many or a class of expanded clone.

J,size,D,V,DNA,CDR3
TRBJ2-1,.,.,TRBV2,TGTGCCAGCAGTGAAGGGGTTGACAGTAGCTCCTACAATGAGCAGTTCTTC,CASSEGVDSSSYNEQFF
TRBJ1-4,.,.,TRBV6-1,TGTGCCAGCAGTGATTCCGGTGATTTGGAAAAACTGTTTTTT,CASSDSGDLEKLFF
TRBJ2-3,few,TRBD2,TRBV29-1,TGCAGCGTTTCTAGCGGGAGAACAGATACGCAGTATTTT,CSVSSGRTDTQYF
TRBJ1-2,few,TRBD1,TRBV2,TGTGCCAGCATTAGGACAGGCTCTAACTATGGCTACACCTTC,CASIRTGSNYGYTF
TRBJ1-3,few,.,TRBV3-1/TRBV3-2,TGTGCCAGCAGTCAAGAAAAGGGGCCTCGGGACACCATATATTTT,CASSQEKGPRDTIYF
TRBJ2-5,.,TRBD2,TRBV5-4,TGTGCCAGCAGCACCCTAGCGGGGGCCCAAGAGACCCAGTACTTC,CASSTLAGAQETQYF
TRBJ2-1,.,TRBD2,TRBV7-2,TGTGCCAGCAGCGCCAGACGACTAGCATACAATGAGCAGTTCTTC,CASSARRLAYNEQFF
TRBJ2-1,.,TRBD2,TRBV5-4,TGTGCCAGCAGCTCCGGGAGTAGCGGGAACCGACCTTACAATGAGCAGTTCTTC,CASSSGSSGNRPYNEQFF
TRBJ2-1,.,TRBD2,TRBV5-4,TGTGCCAGCAGCTCTGGACTAGCCACGACCCATGAGCAGTTCTTC,CASSSGLATTHEQFF
TRBJ2-7,once,.,TRBV5-4,TGTGCCAGCAGCTTCGGACGGCCCGAAGCGTCCTACGAGCAGTACTTC,CASSFGRPEASYEQYF
TRBJ1-1,few,.,TRBV6-5,TGTGCCAGCAGACCTAGGACAGATGTGAACACTGAAGCTTTCTTT,CASRPRTDVNTEAFF
TRBJ1-1,.,.,TRBV6-2/TRBV6-3,TGTGCCAGCAGTTACTCGAAAGGGGGTCCTGAAGCTTTCTTT,CASSYSKGGPEAFF
TRBJ2-6,.,TRBD1,TRBV28,TGTGCCAGCAGTCCCGGACAGGGGAGAGGGGCCAACGTCCTGACTTTC,CASSPGQGRGANVLTF
TRBJ2-7,.,.,TRBV21-1,TGTGCCAGCAGCACCCGGGCATGGGCATTTGGCTACGAGCAGTACTTC,CASSTRAWAFGYEQYF
TRBJ1-2,.,.,TRBV7-9,TGTGCCAGCAGCCCACGGACTTCCTCTTCGTATGGCTACACCTTC,CASSPRTSSSYGYTF
TRBJ2-1,few,TRBD2,TRBV13,TGTGCCAGCAGCTTATATAGCGGGAGAACCTACAATGAGCAGTTCTTC,CASSLYSGRTYNEQFF
TRBJ1-6,.,.,TRBV9,TGTGCCAGCAGCCTCACCCCCTCCTATAATTCACCCCTCCACTTT,CASSLTPSYNSPLHF
TRBJ1-1,.,.,TRBV7-2,TGTGCCAGCAGCTTTACATCTGGGCTCACTGAAGCTTTCTTT,CASSFTSGLTEAFF
TRBJ1-3,.,.,TRBV19,TGTGCCAGCAGGGTGTGGGGGCAGTCCTACTCTGGAAACACCATATATTTT,CASRVWGQSYSGNTIYF
TRBJ1-1,few,.,TRBV12-3/TRBV12-4,TGTGCCAGCAGTTTAGGGGACGCTGAAGCTTTCTTT,CASSLGDAEAFF
TRBJ2-5,few,.,TRBV5-3,TGTGCCGTGGCGGAGCAAGAGACCCAGTACTTC,CAVAEQETQYF
TRBJ2-7,.,TRBD2,TRBV2,TGTGCCAGCAGGTTAACTAGCGGGATAAACGAGCAGTACTTC,CASRLTSGINEQYF
TRBJ2-2,.,TRBD2,TRBV24-1,TGTGCCACCAGTGATCCCACGGGGACTAGCGGGAACACCGGGGAGCTGTTTTTT,CATSDPTGTSGNTGELFF
TRBJ1-2,few,TRBD1,TRBV10-3,TGTGCCATCAGTCGTTTCCCCCGCCGGGACAGGGGGCAGGGAGGCTATGGCTACACCTTC,CAISRFPRRDRGQGGYGYTF
TRBJ2-1,.,TRBD1,TRBV2,TGTGCCAGCTTGCTAGACAGGGTTGGGAATGAGCAGTTCTTC,CASLLDRVGNEQFF
TRBJ2-1,few,.,TRBV2,TGTGCCAGCAGAGGATCAGGGGAGCAGTTCTTC,CASRGSGEQFF
TRBJ2-1,once,TRBD2,TRBV18,TGTGCCAGCTCATCTAGCGGGGGGGTATACAATGAGCAGTTCTTC,CASSSSGGVYNEQFF
TRBJ2-3,.,TRBD2,TRBV9,TGTGCCAGCAGCGAGGGGACTAGCGGGGGGGAGCCGCTCCAGGCTACGCAGTATTTT,CASSEGTSGGEPLQATQYF
TRBJ2-3,.,TRBD2,TRBV4-2,TGTGCCAGCAGCCTTGGGACTAGCGGGGGCACAGATACGCAGTATTTT,CASSLGTSGGTDTQYF
TRBJ1-5,.,.,TRBV9,TGTGCCAGCAGCACCAGTTCCTATAGCAATCAGCCCCAGCATTTT,CASSTSSYSNQPQHF
TRBJ2-5,.,.,TRBV20-1,TGCAGTGCTAGTCTGACAGCAGGCGAGGAGACCCAGTACTTC,CSASLTAGEETQYF
TRBJ2-1,.,TRBD1,TRBV24-1,TGTGCCACCAGTGATCCAGCACAGGGGGCATTGGGTGAGCAGTTCTTC,CATSDPAQGALGEQFF
TRBJ2-3,few,TRBD2,TRBV11-2,TGTGCCAGCAGCTTCTTAGCGGGAGGGCCGGATACGCAGTATTTT,CASSFLAGGPDTQYF
TRBJ2-7,.,.,TRBV5-5,TGTGCCAGCAGCTTGGTTGCGGGGTCCTACGAGCAGTACTTC,CASSLVAGSYEQYF
TRBJ1-3,.,.,TRBV12-3/TRBV12-4,TGTGCCAGCAACAGGGCCTCTGGAAACACCATATATTTT,CASNRASGNTIYF